Each of the 30 T cell receptor beta chains below was sequenced from the same sample in a study of siplizumab effects on memory and regulatory T cells. Libraries were prepared by immunoSEQ multiplex PCR; TCRdb keeps only in-frame clonotypes and omits some of them. The repertoire holds about 110,000 clones, around 90% seen once, with 0.75% in the top ten. Material for sequencing was Tregs sorted from blood. Source of these receptors: a human donor in good health.

The gene calls are TRBV6-6 and TRBJ2-7, with D possibly being TRBD1 or TRBD2 (5 bases each). CDR3 size: 13 residues. Germline CDR1 is MNHNY and CDR2 is SVGAGI (reference sequence). V lost 7 bases to trimming and J lost 7 bases, with 17 bases between them. The CDR3 loop is CASTRRGEREQYF. CDR3 nucleotide sequence: TGTGCCAGCACCCGAAGGGGAGAAAGGGAGCAGTACTTC.

This rearrangement joins TRBV29-1 to TRBJ1-1; D is ambiguous. Trimming removed 6 bases at V and 1 base at J, with 15 bases between. Germline V gene sequence: CDR1 SQVTM, CDR2 ANQGSEA. The CDR3 has 14 amino acids. CDR3 DNA: TGCAGCGTCACAGTACTTTCATCGAACACTGAAGCTTTCTTT. Its protein is CSVTVLSSNTEAFF.

This clone was detected only a few times. The chain links TRBV19 to TRBJ1-2, with 8 bases matching TRBD1. Trimming took 5 bases from V and 5 from J; bases not matched to a gene: 7. The CDR3 runs to 14 residues. Germline V gives CDR1 LNHDA, CDR2 SQIVND (reference sequence). The CDR3 bases are TGTGCCAGTAGTCCAAGGACAGGGACTTATGGCTACACCTTC. Amino acids: CASSPRTGTYGYTF. The whole variable domain, filled in from reference TRBV19 and TRBJ1-2, reads DGGITQSPKYLFRKEGQNVTLSCEQNLNHDAMYWYRQDPGQGLRLIYYSQIVNDFQKGDIAEGYSVSREKKESFPLTVTSAQKNPTAFYLCASSPRTGTYGYTFGSGTRLTVV.

This chain connects TRBV7-9 to TRBJ1-1; D is possibly TRBD1 (5 bases). The CDR3 spans 13 residues. CDR1 is SEHNR and CDR2 is FQNEAQ in the germline V gene (reference sequence). V dropped 4 bases and J dropped 1 base, with 7 bases sitting between them. The CDR3 DNA is TGTGCCAGCAGCTCACAGGAGAACACTGAAGCTTTCTTT. Amino acids: CASSSQENTEAFF. The whole variable domain, remainder taken from reference TRBV7-9 and TRBJ1-1, is DTGVSQNPRHKITKRGQNVTFRCDPISEHNRLYWYRQTLGQGPEFLTYFQNEAQLEKSRLLSDRFSAERPKGSFSTLEIQRTEQGDSAMYLCASSSQENTEAFFGQGTRLTVV.

The chain carries TRBV5-6 and TRBJ2-1, with 8 bases fitting TRBD2. V trimming: 5 bases; J trimming: 4 bases; junction bases outside the gene matches: 14. The CDR3 is 17 amino acids. Germline V gives CDR1 SGHDT, CDR2 YYEEEE. The CDR3 sequence: CASRRPLIGGAYNEQFF. The CDR3 coding sequence is TGTGCCAGCAGACGGCCCCTCATCGGGGGGGCATACAATGAGCAGTTCTTC.

V usage is TRBV7-8 and J usage is TRBJ1-2; possibly TRBD1 for D (5 bases). Germline V CDR1 and CDR2: SGHVS, FQNEAQ. V was trimmed by 0 bases and J by 6 bases, leaving 5 bases between them. The CDR3 covers 12 residues. CDR3 coding DNA: TGTGCCAGCAGCTTAGCGACAGATGGCTACACCTTC. Translated, it gives CASSLATDGYTF.

This clone is a singleton in its sample. The chain recombines TRBV4-1 with TRBJ1-5, with 9 nucleotides matching TRBD1. Trimming at V came to 0 bases and at J to 0 bases, leaving 9 bases not matched to a gene. CDR1 and CDR2 from the germline V gene are MGHRA and YSYEKL. This CDR3 spans 19 amino acids. CDR3 sequence (DNA): TGCGCCAGCAGCCAAGAAGCGAGCGGGACAGGGCGTAGCAATCAGCCCCAGCATTTT. Translating gives CASSQEASGTGRSNQPQHF.

The V and J genes are TRBV15 and TRBJ1-3; unclear D gene. The CDR3 covers 13 residues. Germline V gives CDR1 LNHNV, CDR2 YYDKDF (reference sequence). Trimming left V 3 bases short and J 2 bases short, with 5 bases between. The CDR3 loop is CATSSGTGNTIYF. DNA for the CDR3: TGTGCCACCAGCAGCGGGACTGGAAACACCATATATTTT. Full variable domain (rest looked up from reference TRBV15 and TRBJ1-3): DAMVIQNPRYQVTQFGKPVTLSCSQTLNHNVMYWYQQKSSQAPKLLFHYYDKDFNNEADTPDNFQSRRPNTSFCFLDIRSPGLGDTAMYLCATSSGTGNTIYFGEGSWLTVV.

V gene TRBV7-6 combines with J gene TRBJ2-5, with D unclear. V was clipped by 8 bases and J by 4 bases, with 8 bases between them. The CDR3 extends over 11 amino acids. CDR1 and CDR2 from the germline V gene are SGHVS and FNYEAQ. CDR3 nucleotide sequence: TGTGCCAGCGGCCTGGGAGAGACCCAGTACTTC. Residues: CASGLGETQYF. The whole variable domain, remainder taken from reference TRBV7-6 and TRBJ2-5, is GAGVSQSPRYKVTKRGQDVALRCDPISGHVSLYWYRQALGQGPEFLTYFNYEAQQDKSGLPNDRFSAERPEGSISTLTIQRTEQRDSAMYRCASGLGETQYFGPGTRLLVL.

The chain employs TRBV10-3 and TRBJ2-2, with D possibly being TRBD2 (5 bases). The germline V and J ends were trimmed by 8 bases and 7 bases, with 11 bases remaining between them. There are 12 residues in the CDR3. Germline-derived CDR1 and CDR2 are ENHRY and SYGVKD. The CDR3 DNA reads as TGTGCCATCGGTAGGGAGCTCGGGGAGCTGTTTTTT. It yields the protein CAIGRELGELFF.

The chain uses TRBV27 and TRBJ1-6; possibly TRBD1 for D (5 bases). This CDR3 has 14 residues. V was shortened by 5 bases and J by 6 bases, with 11 bases between the two germline ends. Germline V gene data show CDR1 as MNHEY and CDR2 as SMNVEV (reference sequence). The CDR3 region has the DNA TGTGCCAGCAGTCCGGGACGTCCTAATTCACCCCTCCACTTT. Translated: CASSPGRPNSPLHF.

The chain carries TRBV29-1 and TRBJ1-2, with D possibly TRBD1 on 6 matching bases. Germline values: CDR1 SQVTM, CDR2 ANQGSEA. Trimming took off 1 base at V and 2 bases at J, with 8 bases between the two ends. The CDR3 extends over 13 amino acids. CDR3 region: CSVEGRGNYGYTF. In nucleotides, the CDR3 is TGCAGCGTTGAAGGGAGGGGGAACTATGGCTACACCTTC.

The rearrangement joins TRBV19 to TRBJ2-2; D is uncertain. CDR1 is LNHDA, CDR2 SQIVND, per germline (reference sequence). This CDR3 comprises 15 residues. V lost 7 bases and J lost 4, with 16 bases in between. CDR3 nucleotides: TGTGCCAGTACCTACGTCGGTAAGGGCACCGGGGAGCTGTTTTTT. Amino acid sequence: CASTYVGKGTGELFF.

The CDR3 nucleotides read TGTGCCAGCAGTTCCCGCCCCCCAAACGAGCAGTACTTC. It specifies CASSSRPPNEQYF. This chain uses TRBV6-1 with TRBJ2-7; D remains ambiguous. This CDR3 has 13 residues. V was cut by 5 bases and J by 5 bases, with 13 bases left in between. CDR1 is MNHNS, CDR2 SASEGT, per germline.

V usage is TRBV28 and J usage is TRBJ2-2; the D gene is possibly TRBD2 (5 bases). This CDR3 is built from 17 residues. Trimming pared 3 bases from V and 0 bases from J, leaving 14 bases between. The germline gives CDR1 MDHEN, CDR2 SYDVKM. For the CDR3, the DNA is TGTGCCAGCAGTTTGTGGGGAGCGGCAACGAACACCGGGGAGCTGTTTTTT. Its translation is CASSLWGAATNTGELFF.

The V call is TRBV2, the J call TRBJ1-1, with D possibly TRBD1 on 5 matching bases. The V gene's germline CDR1 is SNHLY and CDR2 FYNNEI. The CDR3 extends over 13 amino acids. V was shortened by 4 bases and J by 5 bases, with 11 bases between the two germline ends. DNA of the CDR3: TGTGCCAGCAGTGCGGTGGGGGGGACTGAAGCTTTCTTT. Translated: CASSAVGGTEAFF.

As to this clone: The junction differs from germline at one of its ends, possibly a read error. V usage is TRBV2 and J usage is TRBJ1-1, with TRBD1 matching 8 bases. This CDR3 comprises 12 residues. Germline CDR1 and CDR2: SNHLY and FYNNEI. The CDR3 here is CASSDGRQGRQF. The DNA for the CDR3 is TGTGCCAGCAGTGACGGCCGACAGGGGCGCCAATTT. The whole variable domain, remainder taken from reference TRBV2 and TRBJ1-1, is EPEVTQTPSHQVTQMGQEVILRCVPISNHLYFYWYRQILGQKVEFLVSFYNNEISEKSEIFDDQFSVERPDGSNFTLKIRSTKLEDSAMYFCASSDGRQGRQFGQGTRLTVV.

This clone was observed once. The J gene is TRBJ2-7, the V gene TRBV27; 12 bases agree with TRBD2. The CDR3 contains 15 residues. Germline V gene sequence: CDR1 MNHEY, CDR2 SMNVEV (reference sequence). V shed 6 bases, J shed 5 bases, and the junction held 8 bases outside the gene matches. This chain's CDR3 is CASSKTSGRRHEQYF. DNA for the CDR3: TGTGCCAGCAGCAAGACTAGCGGGAGACGGCACGAGCAGTACTTC.

The chain combines TRBV18 with TRBJ2-1; D gene unclear. The V end lost 2 bases, the J end lost 0 bases, and 8 bases lay between the germline ends. This CDR3 is 15 amino acids long. Germline CDR1 is KGHSH and CDR2 is LQKENI. CDR3 bases: TGTGCCAGCTCACCAGTGGGAACCTCCTACAATGAGCAGTTCTTC. This gives the protein CASSPVGTSYNEQFF.

The CDR3 here is CASTETGGINQPQHF. The DNA of the CDR3 is TGTGCCAGCACCGAAACAGGGGGTATTAATCAGCCCCAGCATTTT. The chain links TRBV7-2 to TRBJ1-5, with 8 bases fitting TRBD1. CDR3 size: 15 residues. With 7 bases clipped from V and 4 bases from J, the junction kept 9 bases outside the gene matches. CDR1 and CDR2 (germline): SGHTA, FQGNSA.

The chain joins TRBV19 to TRBJ1-5, with D hard to call. The germline V gene encodes CDR1 LNHDA and CDR2 SQIVND (reference sequence). This CDR3 has 13 amino acids. V was trimmed by 2 bases and J by 5 bases, leaving 7 bases between them. CDR3 residues: CASSIFSDQPQHF. The CDR3 bases are TGTGCCAGTAGTATATTCAGCGATCAGCCCCAGCATTTT.

V is TRBV5-1 and J is TRBJ1-4; D ambiguous. CDR3 length: 15 amino acids. Germline V gene sequence: CDR1 SGHRS, CDR2 YFSETQ. The V and J ends lost 6 bases and 3 bases respectively, with 15 bases between them. The CDR3 sequence is CASTFGFGANEKLFF. The CDR3 DNA reads TGCGCCAGCACCTTTGGATTTGGGGCTAATGAAAAACTGTTTTTT.

This chain links TRBV5-4 with TRBJ2-5; unclear D gene. The germline gives CDR1 SGHNT, CDR2 YYREEE (reference sequence). Trimming took off 2 bases at V and 4 bases at J, with 9 bases between the two ends. This CDR3 is 13 amino acids long. This CDR3 reads CASSLLFGETQYF. The CDR3 region has the DNA TGTGCCAGCAGCTTACTTTTCGGAGAGACCCAGTACTTC.

This clone appeared a single time. This chain uses TRBV9 with TRBJ2-1, with 11 bases aligning to TRBD2. The V and J ends lost 4 bases and 7 bases, in that order; junction bases with no gene match: 13. The CDR3 totals 17 residues. Germline CDR1 SGDLS, CDR2 YYNGEE. This chain's CDR3 is CASSPTGVPSGRNEQFF. CDR3 bases: TGTGCCAGCAGCCCAACAGGGGTTCCTAGCGGGAGGAATGAGCAGTTCTTC.

This clone was counted once. The chain uses TRBV6-1 and TRBJ1-1; D call uncertain. The germline gives CDR1 MNHNS, CDR2 SASEGT. The CDR3 spans 12 residues. Trimming left V 5 bases short and J 5 bases short, with 9 bases between. The CDR3 loop is CASSIQVTEAFF. DNA for the CDR3: TGTGCCAGCAGTATCCAGGTAACTGAAGCTTTCTTT.

The chain employs TRBV12-5 and TRBJ2-5; D could derive from TRBD1 or TRBD2 (6 bases each). Trimming pared 5 bases from V and 4 bases from J, leaving 20 bases between. The CDR3 length is 16 residues. From germline, CDR1 is LGHNT and CDR2 FRNRAP. CDR3 nucleotide sequence: TGTGCTAGTGGTCCCGGGGGCGGTGGGATCGCAGAGACCCAGTACTTC. This sequence encodes CASGPGGGGIAETQYF.

The rearrangement uses TRBV6-1 and TRBJ2-1, with TRBD2 identical over 9 bases. J lost 8 bases, V lost 2 bases, and 13 bases had no gene match. This CDR3 has 17 amino acids. The germline gives CDR1 MNHNS, CDR2 SASEGT. The CDR3 sequence: CASSETGAGTSKHEQFF. The DNA for the CDR3 is TGTGCCAGCAGTGAAACTGGAGCCGGGACTAGCAAACATGAGCAGTTCTTC.

The CDR3 nucleotides read TGTGCCACCGCAGGGCGAGCGGACACTGAAGCTTTCTTT. Translated: CATAGRADTEAFF. This chain links TRBV2 with TRBJ1-1; possible D gene TRBD1, 5 bases. The CDR3 totals 13 residues. The V end lost 10 bases, the J end lost 3 bases, and 15 bases lay between the germline ends. Germline V gives CDR1 SNHLY, CDR2 FYNNEI. The whole variable domain, filled in from reference TRBV2 and TRBJ1-1, reads EPEVTQTPSHQVTQMGQEVILRCVPISNHLYFYWYRQILGQKVEFLVSFYNNEISEKSEIFDDQFSVERPDGSNFTLKIRSTKLEDSAMYFCATAGRADTEAFFGQGTRLTVV.

CDR3 DNA sequence: TGTGCCAGCTCACCGGCCAGGAGACAGACGCAGTATTTT. It specifies CASSPARRQTQYF. V and J are TRBV18 and TRBJ2-3; weak D call: TRBD1 (5 bases). Germline V gives CDR1 KGHSH, CDR2 LQKENI. Trimming cost V 3 bases and J 9 bases, with 13 bases left between them. CDR3 length: 13 amino acids. Filled out from reference TRBV18 and TRBJ2-3, the complete variable domain reads NAGVMQNPRHLVRRRGQEARLRCSPMKGHSHVYWYRQLPEEGLKFMVYLQKENIIDESGMPKERFSAEFPKEGPSILRIQQVVRGDSAAYFCASSPARRQTQYFGPGTRLTVL.

The V and J genes are TRBV6-5 and TRBJ2-7, with 11 nucleotides matching TRBD2. This CDR3 comprises 15 residues. Trimming cost V 6 bases and J 4 bases; bases outside gene matches: 8. CDR1 and CDR2 (germline): MNHEY, SVGAGI. The CDR3 protein is CASRVAGGPGYEQYF. The CDR3, as DNA: TGTGCCAGCAGGGTAGCGGGAGGGCCGGGGTACGAGCAGTACTTC.